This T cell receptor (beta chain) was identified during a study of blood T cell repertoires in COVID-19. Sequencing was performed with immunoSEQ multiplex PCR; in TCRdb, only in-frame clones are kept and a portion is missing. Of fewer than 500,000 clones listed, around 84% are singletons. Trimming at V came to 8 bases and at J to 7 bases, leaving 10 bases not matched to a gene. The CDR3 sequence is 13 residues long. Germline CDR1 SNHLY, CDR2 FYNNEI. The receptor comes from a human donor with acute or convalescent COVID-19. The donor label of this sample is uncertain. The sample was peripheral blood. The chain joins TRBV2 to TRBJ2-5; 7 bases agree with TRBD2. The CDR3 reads CASGDYPLATQYF. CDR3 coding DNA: TGTGCCAGCGGGGACTACCCGCTTGCGACCCAGTACTTC.